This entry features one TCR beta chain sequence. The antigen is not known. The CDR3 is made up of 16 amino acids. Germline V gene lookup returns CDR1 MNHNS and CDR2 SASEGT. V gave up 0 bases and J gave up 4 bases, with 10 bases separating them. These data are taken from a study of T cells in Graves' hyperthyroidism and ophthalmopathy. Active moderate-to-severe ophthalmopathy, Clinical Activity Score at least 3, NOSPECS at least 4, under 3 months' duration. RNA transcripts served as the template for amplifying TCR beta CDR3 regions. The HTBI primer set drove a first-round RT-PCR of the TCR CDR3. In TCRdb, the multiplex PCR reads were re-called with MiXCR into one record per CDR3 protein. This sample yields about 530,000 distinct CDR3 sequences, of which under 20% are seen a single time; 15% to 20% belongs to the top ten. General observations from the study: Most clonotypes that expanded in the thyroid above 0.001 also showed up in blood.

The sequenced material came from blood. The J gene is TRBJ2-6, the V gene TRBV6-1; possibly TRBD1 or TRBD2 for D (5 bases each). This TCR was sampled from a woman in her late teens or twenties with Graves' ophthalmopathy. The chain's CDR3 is CASSEATGAGANVLTF. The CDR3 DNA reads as TGTGCCAGCAGTGAAGCCACCGGGGCCGGGGCCAACGTCCTGACTTTC.